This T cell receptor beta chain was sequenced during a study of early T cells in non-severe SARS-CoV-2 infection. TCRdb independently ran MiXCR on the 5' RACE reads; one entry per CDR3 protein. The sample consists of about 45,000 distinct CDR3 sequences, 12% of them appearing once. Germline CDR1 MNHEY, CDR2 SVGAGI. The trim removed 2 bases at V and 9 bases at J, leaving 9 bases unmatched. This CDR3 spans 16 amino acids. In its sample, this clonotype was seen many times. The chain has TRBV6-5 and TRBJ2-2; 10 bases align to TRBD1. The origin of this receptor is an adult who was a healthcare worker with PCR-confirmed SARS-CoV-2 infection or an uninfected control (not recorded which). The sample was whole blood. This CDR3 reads CASSYPRDRGTRELFF. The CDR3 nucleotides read TGTGCCAGCAGTTACCCCCGGGACAGGGGAACGCGGGAGCTGTTTTTT.